What follows are 18 T cell receptor beta chains derived from one specimen sequenced in a study of T cells in women clearing cervical HPV infection. The assay was immunoSEQ multiplex PCR, and TCRdb's table has in-frame clones only and misses some. This table holds more than 45,000 clones. What was sequenced was blood buffy coat. These receptors all come from a woman aged 18 to 75 with a cervical HPV16 infection that either progressed to CIN3+ or cleared (not recorded which).

Notes on this clone: The CDR3 goes on 3 residues after the read ends, and that part is filled in from the germline J gene. The chain links TRBV30 to TRBJ1-1; TRBD1 might be the D (5 bases). The CDR3 contains 11 residues. The V gene lost 4 bases and the J gene lost 4 bases, with 7 bases spanning the gap. Germline V lookup: CDR1 GTSNPN, CDR2 SVGIG (reference sequence). Incomplete CDR3 DNA: TGTGCCTGGATAAGGGGCACTGAA. Encoded protein: CAWIRGTE. The entire CDR3 reads CAWIRGTEAFF.

Regarding this clone: The read ends 3 residues early relative to the CDR3; the germline J gene fills the gap. The V gene is TRBV5-1, the J gene TRBJ2-3; 7 bases are shared with TRBD1. Germline V lookup: CDR1 SGHRS, CDR2 YFSETQ. CDR3 length equals 14 residues. J gave up 5 bases and V 0 bases, and 3 bases lay outside the gene matches. The CDR3 sequence: CASSLVRGLDTQYF. The sequenced part of the CDR3 DNA is TGCGCCAGCAGCTTGGTTAGGGGGCTAGATACG. Full variable domain (outside the CDR3, taken from reference TRBV5-1 and TRBJ2-3): KAGVTQTPRYLIKTRGQQVTLSCSPISGHRSVSWYQQTPGQGLQFLFEYFSETQRNKGNFPGRFSGRQFSNSRSEMNVSTLELGDSALYLCASSLVRGLDTQYFGPGTRLTVL.

Comments on this clone: The read terminates 3 residues ahead of where the CDR3 ends, so the germline J gene completes it. The V and J genes are TRBV20-1 and TRBJ1-1, with D unclear. Germline V gene lookup returns CDR1 DFQATT and CDR2 SNEGSKA (reference sequence). The CDR3 is 14 amino acids. Trimming took off 1 base at V and 1 base at J, with 10 bases between the two ends. CDR3 sequence: CSARVGFRNTEAFF. Incomplete CDR3 DNA: TGCAGTGCTAGAGTAGGGTTCCGGAACACTGAA.

To note about this clone: The read comes to an end 3 residues before the CDR3 does, leaving the germline J gene to fill in the end. The rearrangement joins TRBV7-9 to TRBJ2-7, with D possibly being TRBD1 (5 bases). This CDR3 contains 14 residues. Germline V gives CDR1 SEHNR, CDR2 FQNEAQ (reference sequence). V was pared by 1 base and J by 4 bases, with 11 bases between. CDR3 protein: CASSLVQAGYEQYF. CDR3 bases read: TGTGCCAGCAGCTTAGTCCAGGCAGGGTACGAG.

With respect to this clone: The read is 3 residues too short to cover the CDR3 end, so that end is filled in from the germline J gene. The genes are TRBV7-9 and TRBJ2-3; D is undetermined. Trimming removed 1 base from V and 6 bases from J, with 11 bases in between. CDR1 and CDR2 from the germline V gene are SEHNR and FQNEAQ (reference sequence). The CDR3 is made up of 14 amino acids. CDR3 DNA (partial): TGTGCCAGCAGCTTAGAGGCTAGATCCGATACG. Protein product: CASSLEARSDT. The entire CDR3 protein is CASSLEARSDTQYF. Drawing the rest from reference TRBV7-9 and TRBJ2-3, the complete variable domain is DTGVSQNPRHKITKRGQNVTFRCDPISEHNRLYWYRQTLGQGPEFLTYFQNEAQLEKSRLLSDRFSAERPKGSFSTLEIQRTEQGDSAMYLCASSLEARSDTQYFGPGTRLTVL.

Turning to this clone: From the germline J gene comes the end of the CDR3, since the read stops 3 residues before it. The V and J genes are TRBV19 and TRBJ1-5; no clear D. Germline V gives CDR1 LNHDA, CDR2 SQIVND (reference sequence). The CDR3 extends over 15 amino acids. V shed 5 bases and J shed 9 bases, with 20 bases lying between them. CDR3 sequence reads: CASSPDAGLFGPQHF. The DNA read from the CDR3 is TGTGCCAGTAGTCCTGATGCCGGTCTCTTTGGGCCC. The full variable domain, rest sourced from reference TRBV19 and TRBJ1-5, is DGGITQSPKYLFRKEGQNVTLSCEQNLNHDAMYWYRQDPGQGLRLIYYSQIVNDFQKGDIAEGYSVSREKKESFPLTVTSAQKNPTAFYLCASSPDAGLFGPQHFGDGTRLSIL.

In regard to this clone: The read ends 3 residues before the CDR3 terminus; that terminus is restored from the germline J gene. J is TRBJ2-7 and V is TRBV5-1; possibly TRBD1 for D (6 bases). Trimming cost V 6 bases and J 0 bases, with 10 bases left between them. There are 13 residues in the CDR3. Germline V lookup: CDR1 SGHRS, CDR2 YFSETQ. The chain's CDR3 is CASNLQGSYEQYF. The CDR3 DNA, read in part, is TGCGCCAGCAACCTACAGGGCTCCTACGAG.

Remarks on this clone: The read gets to within 3 residues of the CDR3 end, and the germline J gene fills in the rest. The gene calls are TRBV19 and TRBJ2-4; 9 nucleotides agree with TRBD1. J was trimmed by 0 bases and V by 10 bases; bases with no gene match: 10. The CDR3 is 16 residues long. Germline values: CDR1 LNHDA, CDR2 SQIVND (reference sequence). The CDR3: CATSIGQGLAKNIQYF. The sequenced CDR3 bases are TGTGCCACCTCAATCGGACAGGGGCTAGCCAAAAACATT. The full variable domain, rest sourced from reference TRBV19 and TRBJ2-4, is DGGITQSPKYLFRKEGQNVTLSCEQNLNHDAMYWYRQDPGQGLRLIYYSQIVNDFQKGDIAEGYSVSREKKESFPLTVTSAQKNPTAFYLCATSIGQGLAKNIQYFGAGTRLSVL.

Remarks on this clone: Read coverage stops 3 residues before the CDR3 terminus; the germline J gene supplies the remainder. The rearrangement links TRBV6-2 or TRBV6-3 to TRBJ2-7, with D hard to call. The germline CDR1 and CDR2 sequences are MNHEY and SVGEGT. The length of the CDR3 is 12 residues. V was clipped by 0 bases and J by 6 bases, with 6 bases between them. This CDR3 is CASSYSKGEQYF. The part of the CDR3 DNA that was read is TGTGCCAGCAGTTACTCGAAGGGCGAG.

Comments on this clone: The CDR3 goes on 3 residues after the read ends, and that part is filled in from the germline J gene. Distinct nucleotide sequences in the sample also encode this CDR3. This chain joins TRBV30 and TRBJ1-6; 9 bases map to TRBD1. V dropped 0 bases and J dropped 7; count of bases not matched to a gene: 4. The CDR3 has 15 amino acids. Looked up from germline, CDR1 is GTSNPN and CDR2 is SVGIG (reference sequence). The chain's CDR3 is CAWSVRDRDNSPLHF. Partial CDR3 DNA: TGTGCCTGGAGTGTACGGGACAGGGACAATTCACCC.

For this clone: The read comes to an end 3 residues before the CDR3 does, leaving the germline J gene to fill in the end. This rearrangement joins TRBV6-2 or TRBV6-3 to TRBJ1-1; unclear D gene. The V gene lost 7 bases and the J gene lost 1 base, with 19 bases spanning the gap. The CDR3 is 16 residues long. Germline assignment: CDR1 MNHEY and CDR2 SVGEGT. The sequenced CDR3 bases are TGTGCCAGCAAGGAACCAAGGGTAAAGCAGAACACTGAA. Translating it yields CASKEPRVKQNTE. The CDR3 reads in full as CASKEPRVKQNTEAFF.

As to this clone: The read gets to within 3 residues of the CDR3 end, and the germline J gene fills in the rest. The rearrangement uses TRBV7-2 and TRBJ2-5; D is unresolved. Germline V gene sequence: CDR1 SGHTA, CDR2 FQGNSA. Trimming left V 1 base short and J 3 bases short, with 6 bases between. This CDR3 comprises 13 residues. CDR3 sequence reads: CASSLVEEETQYF. The CDR3 bases that were read are TGTGCCAGCAGCTTAGTCGAGGAAGAGACC.

A remark on this clone: The observed sequence ends 3 residues before the CDR3 terminus, with the missing tail filled in from the germline J gene. This chain links TRBV5-6 with TRBJ1-2; 7 bases line up with TRBD1. Germline values: CDR1 SGHDT, CDR2 YYEEEE. CDR3 length: 14 residues. Germline trimming cut 7 bases from V and 5 bases from J; bases unmatched to any gene: 11. CDR3 residues: CASHYRGPTYGYTF. The part of the CDR3 DNA that was read is TGTGCCAGCCACTACAGGGGTCCTACTTATGGC.

Worth noting for this clone: The CDR3 extends 3 residues past the end of the read, so its final part is completed from the germline J gene. The rearrangement joins TRBV20-1 to TRBJ1-1; D unresolved. The CDR3 has 13 amino acids. V lost 6 bases, J lost 1 base, and 12 bases lay in between. CDR1 is DFQATT, CDR2 SNEGSKA, per germline (reference sequence). CDR3 sequence: CSAEGRRNTEAFF. The sequenced CDR3 bases are TGCAGTGCAGAAGGCAGGAGGAACACTGAA.

Turning to this clone: The read ends 3 residues before the CDR3 terminus; that terminus is restored from the germline J gene. The chain joins TRBV5-1 to TRBJ1-1, with a tentative D call TRBD1 (6 bases). Germline V gene data show CDR1 as SGHRS and CDR2 as YFSETQ. The length of the CDR3 is 16 residues. V was trimmed by 0 bases and J by 2 bases, leaving 14 bases between them. Incomplete CDR3 DNA: TGCGCCAGCAGCTTGGAGGCAGGGGCTATAAACACTGAA. Translated: CASSLEAGAINTE. The whole CDR3 protein is CASSLEAGAINTEAFF.

Of note for this clone: The CDR3 is cut off 3 residues early in the read; its end comes from the germline J gene. The rearrangement links TRBV19 to TRBJ2-3; 9 bases map to TRBD1. The germline CDR1 and CDR2 sequences are LNHDA and SQIVND (reference sequence). Unmatched junction bases numbered 10, after V lost 8 bases and J lost 4 bases. The CDR3 is made up of 15 amino acids. The CDR3 reads CASGEGQGYPDTQYF. Partial CDR3 DNA: TGTGCCAGTGGCGAGGGACAGGGATATCCAGATACG. The full variable domain, its missing parts supplied by reference TRBV19 and TRBJ2-3, is DGGITQSPKYLFRKEGQNVTLSCEQNLNHDAMYWYRQDPGQGLRLIYYSQIVNDFQKGDIAEGYSVSREKKESFPLTVTSAQKNPTAFYLCASGEGQGYPDTQYFGPGTRLTVL.

Note on this clone: The CDR3 end falls 3 residues outside the read, so it is completed with the germline J gene. The chain uses TRBV18 and TRBJ2-2; TRBD2 matches 8 bases. Germline trimming cut 3 bases from V and 5 bases from J; bases unmatched to any gene: 5. CDR1 and CDR2 from the germline V gene are KGHSH and LQKENI. This CDR3 is built from 15 residues. The sequenced CDR3 bases are TGTGCCAGCTCACCGGTCAGCGGGGGTACCGGGGAG. Protein: CASSPVSGGTGE. The complete CDR3 reads CASSPVSGGTGELFF. The variable domain in full, completed from reference TRBV18 and TRBJ2-2, reads NAGVMQNPRHLVRRRGQEARLRCSPMKGHSHVYWYRQLPEEGLKFMVYLQKENIIDESGMPKERFSAEFPKEGPSILRIQQVVRGDSAAYFCASSPVSGGTGELFFGEGSRLTVL.

A note on this clone: The DNA ends 3 residues before the CDR3 does, and the rest of the CDR3 is filled in from the germline J gene. This chain connects TRBV14 to TRBJ2-2; no reliable D call. CDR3 size: 13 residues. Germline CDR1 is SGHDN and CDR2 is FVKESK. V was shortened by 8 bases and J by 2 bases, with 9 bases between the two germline ends. The CDR3 sequence: CASCKGNTGELFF. Partial CDR3 DNA: TGTGCCAGCTGTAAGGGCAACACCGGGGAG. Full variable domain (missing parts from reference TRBV14 and TRBJ2-2): EAGVTQFPSHSVIEKGQTVTLRCDPISGHDNLYWYRRVMGKEIKFLLHFVKESKQDESGMPNNRFLAERTGGTYSTLKVQPAELEDSGVYFCASCKGNTGELFFGEGSRLTVL.